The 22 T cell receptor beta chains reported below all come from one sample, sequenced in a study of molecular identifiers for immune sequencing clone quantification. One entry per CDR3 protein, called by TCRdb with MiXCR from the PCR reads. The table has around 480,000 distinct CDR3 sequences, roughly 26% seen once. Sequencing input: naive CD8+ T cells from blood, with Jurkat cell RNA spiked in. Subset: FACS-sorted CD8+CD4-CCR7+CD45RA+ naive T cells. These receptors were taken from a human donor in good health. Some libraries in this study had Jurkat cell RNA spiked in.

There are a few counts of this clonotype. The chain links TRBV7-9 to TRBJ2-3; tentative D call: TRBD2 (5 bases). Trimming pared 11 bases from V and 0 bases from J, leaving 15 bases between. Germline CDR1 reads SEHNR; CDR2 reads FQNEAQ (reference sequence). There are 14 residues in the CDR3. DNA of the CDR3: TGTGCCGGCGAGGAGGCACCTAGCACAGATACGCAGTATTTT. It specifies CAGEEAPSTDTQYF.

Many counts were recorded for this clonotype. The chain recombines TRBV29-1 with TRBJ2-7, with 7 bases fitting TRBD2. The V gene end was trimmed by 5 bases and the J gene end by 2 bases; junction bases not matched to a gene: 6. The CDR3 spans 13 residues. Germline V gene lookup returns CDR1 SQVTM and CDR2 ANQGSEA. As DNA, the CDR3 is TGCAGCGTTTTACCGGCGGGAGCCTACGAGCAGTACTTC. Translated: CSVLPAGAYEQYF.

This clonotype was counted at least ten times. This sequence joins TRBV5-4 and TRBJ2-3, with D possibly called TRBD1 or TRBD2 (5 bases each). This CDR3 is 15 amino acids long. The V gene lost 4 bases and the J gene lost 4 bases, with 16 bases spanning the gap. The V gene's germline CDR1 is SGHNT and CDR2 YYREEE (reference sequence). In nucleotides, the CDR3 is TGTGCCAGCAGCCGACGGGACCAGAGCCCAGATACGCAGTATTTT. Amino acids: CASSRRDQSPDTQYF.

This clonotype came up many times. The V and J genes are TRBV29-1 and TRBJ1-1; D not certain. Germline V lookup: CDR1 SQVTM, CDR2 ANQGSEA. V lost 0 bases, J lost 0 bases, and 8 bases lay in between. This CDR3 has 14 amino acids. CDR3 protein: CSVEDWALNTEAFF. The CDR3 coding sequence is TGCAGCGTTGAAGATTGGGCGTTGAACACTGAAGCTTTCTTT.

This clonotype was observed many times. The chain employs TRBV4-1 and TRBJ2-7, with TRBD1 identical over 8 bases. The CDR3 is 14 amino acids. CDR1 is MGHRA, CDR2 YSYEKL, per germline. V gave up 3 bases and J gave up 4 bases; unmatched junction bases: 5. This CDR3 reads CASSHDRGLYEQYF. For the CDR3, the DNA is TGCGCCAGCAGCCATGACAGGGGATTATACGAGCAGTACTTC.

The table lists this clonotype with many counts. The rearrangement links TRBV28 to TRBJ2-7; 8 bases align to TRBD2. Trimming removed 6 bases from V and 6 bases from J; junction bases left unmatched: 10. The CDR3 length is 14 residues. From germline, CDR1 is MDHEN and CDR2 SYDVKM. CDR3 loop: CASSHGPLAVEQYF. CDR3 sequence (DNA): TGTGCCAGCAGCCACGGGCCACTAGCGGTCGAGCAGTACTTC.

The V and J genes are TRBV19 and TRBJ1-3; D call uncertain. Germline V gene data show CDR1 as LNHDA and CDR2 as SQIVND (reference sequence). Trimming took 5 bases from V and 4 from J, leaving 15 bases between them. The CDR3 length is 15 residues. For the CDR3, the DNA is TGTGCCAGTAGTCCAAGTCCGGCAGGCGGAAACACCATATATTTT. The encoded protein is CASSPSPAGGNTIYF.

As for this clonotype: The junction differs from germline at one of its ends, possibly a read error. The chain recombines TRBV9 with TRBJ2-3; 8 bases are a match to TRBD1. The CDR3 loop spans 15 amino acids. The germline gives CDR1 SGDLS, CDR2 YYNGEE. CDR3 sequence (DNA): TGTGCCGGCAGCATAAGGACAGGGACCACGGATACGCAGTATTTT. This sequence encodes CAGSIRTGTTDTQYF. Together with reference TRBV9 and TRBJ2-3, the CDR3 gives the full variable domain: DSGVTQTPKHLITATGQRVTLRCSPRSGDLSVYWYQQSLDQGLQFLIQYYNGEERAKGNILERFSAQQFPDLHSELNLSSLELGDSALYFCAGSIRTGTTDTQYFGPGTRLTVL.

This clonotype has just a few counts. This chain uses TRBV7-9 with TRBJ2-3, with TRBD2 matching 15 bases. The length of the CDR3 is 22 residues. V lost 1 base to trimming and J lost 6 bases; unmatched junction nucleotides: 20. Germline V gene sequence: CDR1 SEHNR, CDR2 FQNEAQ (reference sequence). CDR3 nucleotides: TGTGCCAGCAGCTTAGGGGTCGCGACCGGGACTAGCGGGAGGCCGAGGTCCGATACGCAGTATTTT. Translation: CASSLGVATGTSGRPRSDTQYF.

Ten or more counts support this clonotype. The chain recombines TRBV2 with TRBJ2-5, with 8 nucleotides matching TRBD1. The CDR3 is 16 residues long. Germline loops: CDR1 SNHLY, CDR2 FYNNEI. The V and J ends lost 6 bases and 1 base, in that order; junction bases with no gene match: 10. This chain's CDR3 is CASRFHSDRGQETQYF. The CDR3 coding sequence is TGTGCCAGCAGATTCCACTCAGACAGGGGCCAAGAGACCCAGTACTTC.

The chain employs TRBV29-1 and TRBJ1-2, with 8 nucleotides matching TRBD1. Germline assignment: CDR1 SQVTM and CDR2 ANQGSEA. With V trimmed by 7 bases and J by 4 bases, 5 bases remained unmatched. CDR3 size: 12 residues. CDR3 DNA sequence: TGCAGCGGGGAGGACAGGGCCTATGGCTACACCTTC. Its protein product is CSGEDRAYGYTF.

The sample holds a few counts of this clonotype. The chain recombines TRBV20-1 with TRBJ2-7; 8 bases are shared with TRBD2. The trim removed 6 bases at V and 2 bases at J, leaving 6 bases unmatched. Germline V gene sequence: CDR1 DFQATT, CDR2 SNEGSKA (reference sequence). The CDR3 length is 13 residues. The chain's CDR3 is CSAPTGLAYEQYF. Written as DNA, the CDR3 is TGCAGTGCCCCGACGGGACTAGCCTACGAGCAGTACTTC.

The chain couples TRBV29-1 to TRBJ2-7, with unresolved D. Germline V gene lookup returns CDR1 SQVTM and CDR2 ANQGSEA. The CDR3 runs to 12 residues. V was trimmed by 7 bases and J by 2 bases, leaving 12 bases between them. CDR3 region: CSALLTTYEQYF. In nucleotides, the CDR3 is TGCAGCGCTCTACTTACTACCTACGAGCAGTACTTC.

The CDR3 protein is CASSIGTDISGANVLTF. The CDR3 DNA sequence: TGTGCCAGTAGTATCGGGACCGATATCTCTGGGGCCAACGTCCTGACTTTC. J is TRBJ2-6 and V is TRBV19; TRBD1 or TRBD2 may be the D gene (5 bases each). The germline CDR1 and CDR2 sequences are LNHDA and SQIVND (reference sequence). The V end lost 3 bases, the J end lost 0 bases, and 12 bases lay between the germline ends. The CDR3 is made up of 17 amino acids.

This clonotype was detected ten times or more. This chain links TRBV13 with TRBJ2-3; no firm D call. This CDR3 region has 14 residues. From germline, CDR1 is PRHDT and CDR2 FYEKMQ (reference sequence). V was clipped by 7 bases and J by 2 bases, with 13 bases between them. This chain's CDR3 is CASTVAELTDTQYF. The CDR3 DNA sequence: TGTGCCAGCACCGTGGCGGAGCTCACAGATACGCAGTATTTT.

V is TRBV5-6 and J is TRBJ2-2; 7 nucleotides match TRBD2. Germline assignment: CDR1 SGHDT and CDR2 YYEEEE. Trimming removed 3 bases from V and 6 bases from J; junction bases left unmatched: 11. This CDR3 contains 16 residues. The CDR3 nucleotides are TGTGCCAGCAGCTGGACGACTAGCTTTGGTCCCGGGGAGCTGTTTTTT. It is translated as CASSWTTSFGPGELFF. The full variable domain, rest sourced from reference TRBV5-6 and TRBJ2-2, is DAGVTQSPTHLIKTRGQQVTLRCSPKSGHDTVSWYQQALGQGPQFIFQYYEEEERQRGNFPDRFSGHQFPNYSSELNVNALLLGDSALYLCASSWTTSFGPGELFFGEGSRLTVL.

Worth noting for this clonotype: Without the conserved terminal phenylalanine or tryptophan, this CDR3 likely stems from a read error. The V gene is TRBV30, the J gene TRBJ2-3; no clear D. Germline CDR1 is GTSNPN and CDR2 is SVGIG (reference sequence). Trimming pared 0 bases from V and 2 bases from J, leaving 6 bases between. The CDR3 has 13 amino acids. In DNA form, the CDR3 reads TGTGCCTGGAGTGTACTGACCACAGATACGCAGTATCTT. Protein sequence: CAWSVLTTDTQYL.

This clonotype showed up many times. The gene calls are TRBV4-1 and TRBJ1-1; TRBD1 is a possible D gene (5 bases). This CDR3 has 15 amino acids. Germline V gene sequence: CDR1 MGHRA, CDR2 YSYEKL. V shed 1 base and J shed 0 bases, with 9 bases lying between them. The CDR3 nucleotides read TGCGCCAGCAGCCAAGGGGGACGGCTGAACACTGAAGCTTTCTTT. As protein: CASSQGGRLNTEAFF.

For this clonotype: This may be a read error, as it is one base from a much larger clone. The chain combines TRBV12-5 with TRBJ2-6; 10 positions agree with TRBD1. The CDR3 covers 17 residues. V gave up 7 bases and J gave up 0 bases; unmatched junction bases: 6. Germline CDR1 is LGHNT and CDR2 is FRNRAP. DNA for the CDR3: TGTGCTAGTGACAACCGGGACAGGGGCTCTGGGGCCAACGTCCTGACTTTC. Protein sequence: CASDNRDRGSGANVLTF.

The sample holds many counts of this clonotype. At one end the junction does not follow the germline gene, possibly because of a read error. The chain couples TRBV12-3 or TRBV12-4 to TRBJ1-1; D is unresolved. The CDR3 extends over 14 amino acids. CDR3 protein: CASSLEGSGTEAFF. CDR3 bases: TGTGCCAGCAGCTTAGAAGGGAGCGGGACTGAAGCTTTCTTT.

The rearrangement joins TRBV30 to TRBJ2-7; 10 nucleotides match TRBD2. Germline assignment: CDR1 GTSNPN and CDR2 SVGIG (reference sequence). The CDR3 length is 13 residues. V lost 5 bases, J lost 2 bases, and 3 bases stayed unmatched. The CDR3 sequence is CAWAGLATYEQYF. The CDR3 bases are TGTGCCTGGGCGGGACTAGCGACCTACGAGCAGTACTTC.

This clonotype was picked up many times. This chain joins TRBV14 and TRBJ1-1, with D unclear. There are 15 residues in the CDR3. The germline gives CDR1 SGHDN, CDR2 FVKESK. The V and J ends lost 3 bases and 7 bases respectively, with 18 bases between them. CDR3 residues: CASSHLPMVKSEAFF. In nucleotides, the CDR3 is TGTGCCAGCAGCCATCTTCCCATGGTTAAGAGTGAAGCTTTCTTT. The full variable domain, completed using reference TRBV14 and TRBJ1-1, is EAGVTQFPSHSVIEKGQTVTLRCDPISGHDNLYWYRRVMGKEIKFLLHFVKESKQDESGMPNNRFLAERTGGTYSTLKVQPAELEDSGVYFCASSHLPMVKSEAFFGQGTRLTVV.